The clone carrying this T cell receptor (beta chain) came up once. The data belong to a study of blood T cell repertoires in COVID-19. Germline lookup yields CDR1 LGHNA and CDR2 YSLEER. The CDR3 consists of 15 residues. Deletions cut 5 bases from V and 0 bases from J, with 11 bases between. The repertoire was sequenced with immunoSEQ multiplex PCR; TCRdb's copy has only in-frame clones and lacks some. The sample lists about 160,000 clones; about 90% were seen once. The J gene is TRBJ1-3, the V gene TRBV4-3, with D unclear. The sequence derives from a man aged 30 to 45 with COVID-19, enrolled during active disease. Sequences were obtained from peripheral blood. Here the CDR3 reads CASSFEGSSGNTIYF. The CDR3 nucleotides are TGCGCCAGCAGCTTCGAGGGTAGCTCTGGAAACACCATATATTTT.